This T cell receptor (beta chain) was captured in a study of T cell responses to AZD1222 COVID-19 vaccine. The trim removed 5 bases at V and 8 bases at J, leaving 6 bases unmatched. Per germline, CDR1 MDHEN and CDR2 SYDVKM. The CDR3 runs 15 residues. TCRdb's copy holds only in-frame clones and misses some; the assay was immunoSEQ multiplex PCR. The data contain about 110,000 clones, approximately 92% of them seen just once; the ten biggest clones take up roughly 8.7%. Combined were second doses at about 4 or about 12 weeks. General study points: There were repertoire samples only from the period after the peak T cell response. Dominant at 160-218 and 743-854, vaccine-associated CD4 TCRs also spanned spike. The number of AZD1222 recipients seropositive at baseline was only five to seven.

Remarks on this clone: What it recognizes is unknown.

V and J are TRBV28 and TRBJ1-6; 10 positions match TRBD1. The specimen comprised peripheral blood, sampled 28 days after the second AZD1222 dose. This TCR derives from an adult who received the AZD1222 COVID-19 vaccine. The CDR3 DNA is TGTGCCAGCAGTGCGCTCGGGACAGGGGATTCACCCCTCCACTTT. It codes for CASSALGTGDSPLHF.